In this sample, the clone carrying this T cell receptor (beta chain) turned up many times. This entry comes from a study of blood T cells in healthy people across ages. The germline V gene has CDR1 LGHDT and CDR2 YNNKEL (reference sequence). Trimming took off 1 base at V and 4 bases at J, with 10 bases between the two ends. The CDR3 is 14 amino acids. Next came a second PCR, run for about 6 to 11 cycles, which used a sample-barcoded 5' primer along with a J-beta primer mix. Via MiXCR, TCRdb re-called the 5' RACE reads, giving one row per CDR3 protein. The sample yields roughly 680,000 distinct CDR3 sequences, over 40% seen once.

The rearrangement uses TRBV3-1 and TRBJ2-5; possible D gene TRBD2, 5 bases. The receptor was isolated from an elderly woman in good health. Sequencing input: blood. CDR3 sequence: CASSQVDRGETQYF. The CDR3 DNA is TGTGCCAGCAGCCAAGTAGATCGGGGAGAGACCCAGTACTTC.